The sample holds many counts of the clone carrying this T cell receptor beta chain. These data come from a study of spatial heterogeneity in lung cancer. Time point denoted: sample taken at primary tumor resection. Whole RNA was taken from tumor, nontumor lung or frozen PBMC; it was then sequenced unsorted. Untreated early-stage non-small cell lung cancer patients, 65 to 90 in total, were the donors. TCRdb passed the 5' RACE reads through MiXCR, listing each CDR3 protein once. The sample lists over 14,000 distinct CDR3 sequences; almost 8% were seen once. CDR3 size: 14 residues. With 0 bases removed from V and 5 bases from J, the gap between germline ends came to 12 bases. Germline lookup yields CDR1 SGHNT and CDR2 YYREEE (reference sequence).

The chain couples TRBV5-4 to TRBJ2-7, with TRBD1 as a possible D gene (5 bases). The source was PBMCs, collected at surgery. The TCR originated in a female donor with early-stage non-small cell lung cancer. Here the CDR3 reads CASSLGGRANEQYF. In DNA, the CDR3 is TGTGCCAGCAGCTTGGGGGGCCGAGCCAACGAGCAGTACTTC. The full variable domain, with the rest looked up from reference TRBV5-4 and TRBJ2-7, is ETGVTQSPTHLIKTRGQQVTLRCSSQSGHNTVSWYQQALGQGPQFIFQYYREEENGRGNFPPRFSGLQFPNYSSELNVNALELDDSALYLCASSLGGRANEQYFGPGTRLTVT.